The 20 T cell receptor beta chains reported below all come from one sample, sequenced in a study of T-cell memory formation after mild COVID-19. TCRdb ran MiXCR on the 5' RACE reads and lists one entry per CDR3 protein. The sample records hundreds of thousands of distinct CDR3 sequences, 17% being singletons. Sequenced sample: PBMCs or a T cell subset sorted from them (not recorded which). Source of these receptors: an adult woman who had mild COVID-19 (a few samples of this study predate the infection). Cell type and time point are not known.

This clonotype was found a few times. J is TRBJ2-5 and V is TRBV7-6, with 12 positions matching TRBD2. Germline V gene lookup returns CDR1 SGHVS and CDR2 FNYEAQ. The CDR3 spans 17 residues. After removal of 5 bases from V and 5 bases from J, the junction contained 12 bases not matched to a gene. The CDR3 DNA reads as TGTGCCAGCAGCCTCCGGACTAGCGGGAAAGTGAGGGAGACCCAGTACTTC. Its protein is CASSLRTSGKVRETQYF.

In its sample, this clonotype was seen a few times. V usage is TRBV7-9 and J usage is TRBJ2-1; TRBD1 aligns across 11 bases. Germline trimming cut 5 bases from V and 5 bases from J; bases unmatched to any gene: 5. Germline CDR1 SEHNR, CDR2 FQNEAQ (reference sequence). The CDR3 sequence is 15 residues long. CDR3 coding DNA: TGTGCCAGCAGCCGGGACAGGGGGAGGGACAATGAGCAGTTCTTC. This codes for CASSRDRGRDNEQFF.

This chain connects TRBV10-3 to TRBJ1-2; tentatively, D is TRBD1 (5 bases). Germline-derived CDR1 and CDR2 are ENHRY and SYGVKD. The V and J ends lost 6 bases and 7 bases respectively, with 18 bases between them. The CDR3 extends over 14 amino acids. CDR3: CAISLSGFQSGYTF. CDR3 bases: TGTGCCATCAGCCTCTCAGGGTTTCAAAGTGGCTACACCTTC.

This chain uses TRBV3-1 with TRBJ1-1; maybe TRBD1 (5 bases). Per germline, CDR1 LGHDT and CDR2 YNNKEL (reference sequence). Trimming pared 4 bases from V and 10 bases from J, leaving 13 bases between. The CDR3 has 12 residues. CDR3 DNA: TGTGCCAGCAGCCTAGAAGGGGCAGGAGCTTTCTTT. Its protein is CASSLEGAGAFF. Filled out from reference TRBV3-1 and TRBJ1-1, the complete variable domain reads DTAVSQTPKYLVTQMGNDKSIKCEQNLGHDTMYWYKQDSKKFLKIMFSYNNKELIINETVPNRFSPKSPDKAHLNLHINSLELGDSAVYFCASSLEGAGAFFGQGTRLTVV.

Many counts were recorded for this clonotype. The chain combines TRBV7-9 with TRBJ1-6; D is uncertain. The germline V and J ends were trimmed by 4 bases and 5 bases, with 12 bases remaining between them. There are 15 residues in the CDR3. Germline values: CDR1 SEHNR, CDR2 FQNEAQ (reference sequence). CDR3 loop: CASSSGGSNNSPLHF. CDR3 coding DNA: TGTGCCAGCAGCTCGGGTGGGTCGAATAATTCACCCCTCCACTTT. Together with reference TRBV7-9 and TRBJ1-6, the CDR3 gives the full variable domain: DTGVSQNPRHKITKRGQNVTFRCDPISEHNRLYWYRQTLGQGPEFLTYFQNEAQLEKSRLLSDRFSAERPKGSFSTLEIQRTEQGDSAMYLCASSSGGSNNSPLHFGNGTRLTVT.

The chain has TRBV7-3 and TRBJ2-2, with D unclear. The V gene lost 5 bases and the J gene lost 5 bases, with 9 bases spanning the gap. CDR1 is SGHTA, CDR2 FQGTGA, per germline. The CDR3 length is 13 residues. DNA of the CDR3: TGTGCCAGCAGCCAGGACCGAACCGGGGAGCTGTTTTTT. Its translation: CASSQDRTGELFF.

In this sample, this clonotype turned up a few times. The gene calls are TRBV15 and TRBJ2-7, with 8 bases that match TRBD1. Germline V gives CDR1 LNHNV, CDR2 YYDKDF (reference sequence). The CDR3 totals 16 residues. The J segment lost 7 bases and the V segment lost 4 bases, leaving 15 bases of the junction unmatched. CDR3 bases: TGTGCCACCAGCAACCGCCAGGGGGCCATTTCGGGTGAGCAGTACTTC. Translation gives CATSNRQGAISGEQYF.

This clonotype was observed a handful of times. The chain links TRBV27 to TRBJ1-6; 7 bases align to TRBD1. The CDR3 is 15 residues long. CDR1 MNHEY and CDR2 SMNVEV come from the germline V gene (reference sequence). V lost 1 base, J lost 6 bases, and 3 bases stayed unmatched. The CDR3 reads CASSLFGQANSPLHF. CDR3 nucleotide sequence: TGTGCCAGCAGTTTATTTGGACAGGCTAATTCACCCCTCCACTTT.

This chain links TRBV7-9 with TRBJ1-2; 7 bases align to TRBD1. The CDR3 totals 14 residues. Losses at the gene ends were 5 bases for V and 2 bases for J; bases not matched to a gene: 5. Germline CDR1 reads SEHNR; CDR2 reads FQNEAQ (reference sequence). This CDR3 is CASSPETGNYGYTF. The CDR3 DNA is TGTGCCAGCAGCCCGGAGACAGGGAACTATGGCTACACCTTC.

The V gene is TRBV5-1, the J gene TRBJ2-7, with 10 bases that match TRBD2. Germline CDR1 and CDR2: SGHRS and YFSETQ. The CDR3 covers 16 residues. V was pared by 1 base and J by 3 bases, with 7 bases of the junction left unmatched. CDR3 sequence reads: CASSLIGTSVHYEQYF. The CDR3 coding sequence is TGCGCCAGCAGCTTGATTGGGACTAGCGTGCACTACGAGCAGTACTTC.

This clonotype was seen a handful of times. CDR3 coding DNA: TGTGCCACCAGTGACAGAAACCTCGGGACCGGAGAGACCCAGTACTTC. It codes for CATSDRNLGTGETQYF. The chain has TRBV24-1 and TRBJ2-5; D might be TRBD1 or TRBD2, each matching 5 bases. With 4 bases removed from V and 4 bases from J, the gap between germline ends came to 18 bases. Germline-derived CDR1 and CDR2 are KGHDR and SFDVKD. There are 16 residues in the CDR3.

DNA of the CDR3: TGTGCCACCAGCAAGGGCCTAGCCGCGGATACGCAGTATTTT. It specifies CATSKGLAADTQYF. The chain uses TRBV15 and TRBJ2-3; D may be TRBD2 (5 bases). V shed 4 bases and J shed 6 bases, with 14 bases lying between them. CDR1 and CDR2 from the germline V gene are LNHNV and YYDKDF (reference sequence). CDR3 length: 14 amino acids.

The chain carries TRBV7-9 and TRBJ1-5; tentative D call: TRBD1 (5 bases). CDR1 SEHNR and CDR2 FQNEAQ come from the germline V gene (reference sequence). Trimming took off 5 bases at V and 3 bases at J, with 11 bases between the two ends. This CDR3 has 14 residues. CDR3 region: CASSETVTNQPQHF. The CDR3 coding sequence is TGTGCCAGCAGCGAGACAGTAACCAATCAGCCCCAGCATTTT.

The V call is TRBV5-1, the J call TRBJ1-1; D perhaps matches TRBD1 (5 bases). CDR3 length equals 14 residues. CDR1 and CDR2 (germline): SGHRS, YFSETQ. The V and J ends lost 2 bases and 0 bases respectively, with 8 bases between them. The CDR3 bases are TGCGCCAGCAGCTTTCTGGACATGAACACTGAAGCTTTCTTT. Its protein product is CASSFLDMNTEAFF.

The V and J genes are TRBV7-2 and TRBJ1-2, with 8 nucleotides matching TRBD1. After removal of 1 base from V and 3 bases from J, the junction contained 7 bases not matched to a gene. The CDR3 is 16 residues long. Germline CDR1 is SGHTA and CDR2 is FQGNSA. The CDR3: CASSLVATGDDYGYTF. CDR3 in DNA: TGTGCCAGCAGCTTAGTCGCGACAGGGGATGACTATGGCTACACCTTC.

The chain recombines TRBV9 with TRBJ2-3; D possibly uses TRBD1 or TRBD2 (5 bases each). The CDR3 consists of 19 residues. Germline lookup yields CDR1 SGDLS and CDR2 YYNGEE. V was clipped by 5 bases and J by 1 base, with 26 bases between them. CDR3 in DNA: TGTGCCAGCAGTCAACAGACCGGGACCAGTCTGGGGGGCACAGATACGCAGTATTTT. This gives the protein CASSQQTGTSLGGTDTQYF.

This clonotype appeared a few times. The J gene is TRBJ1-3, the V gene TRBV7-6; weak D call: TRBD1 (5 bases). Germline V gives CDR1 SGHVS, CDR2 FNYEAQ. This CDR3 has 15 amino acids. Trimming removed 3 bases from V and 1 base from J, with 10 bases in between. In nucleotides, the CDR3 is TGTGCCAGCAGCTTTCAAAGGGGTTCTGGAAACACCATATATTTT. Translated, it gives CASSFQRGSGNTIYF. Full variable domain (remainder filled in from reference TRBV7-6 and TRBJ1-3): GAGVSQSPRYKVTKRGQDVALRCDPISGHVSLYWYRQALGQGPEFLTYFNYEAQQDKSGLPNDRFSAERPEGSISTLTIQRTEQRDSAMYRCASSFQRGSGNTIYFGEGSWLTVV.

The rearrangement joins TRBV7-3 to TRBJ2-7, with 8 nucleotides matching TRBD1. Trimming at V came to 3 bases and at J to 3 bases, leaving 7 bases not matched to a gene. CDR3 size: 15 residues. The germline V gene has CDR1 SGHTA and CDR2 FQGTGA. For the CDR3, the DNA is TGTGCCAGCAGCTTCATGGGACAGGCGTACTACGAGCAGTACTTC. Translation: CASSFMGQAYYEQYF.

The V gene is TRBV25-1, the J gene TRBJ1-1, with a possible D match to TRBD1 (5 bases). In germline, CDR1 is MGHDK, CDR2 SYGVNS. This CDR3 contains 14 residues. The V end lost 7 bases, the J end lost 1 base, and 13 bases lay between the germline ends. CDR3 sequence: CASIFGGPNTEAFF. The CDR3 coding sequence is TGTGCCAGCATTTTCGGGGGACCGAACACTGAAGCTTTCTTT.

The chain has TRBV3-1 and TRBJ2-5, with TRBD2 as a possible D gene (5 bases). CDR1 is LGHDT and CDR2 is YNNKEL in the germline V gene (reference sequence). Trimming pared 4 bases from V and 4 bases from J, leaving 16 bases between. The CDR3 consists of 15 residues. The CDR3 sequence: CASSLDWPEVETQYF. CDR3 sequence (DNA): TGTGCCAGCAGCCTGGACTGGCCGGAGGTAGAGACCCAGTACTTC.